The clone carrying this TCR beta chain was seen a handful of times. This sample is part of a study of T cell repertoires in ileal Crohn's disease. Overall study: All patients had surgery for stricturing (roughly 61%) or penetrating (about 40%) disease.

The germline CDR1 and CDR2 sequences are SGHRS and YFSETQ. V gave up 5 bases and J gave up 4 bases, with 12 bases separating them. The CDR3 extends over 13 amino acids. Only in-frame clones appear in the TCRdb table, and some are missing; sequencing was by immunoSEQ multiplex PCR. The top ten hold about 4.7% of the sample, which has approximately 12,000 clones, roughly 76% seen once. This rearrangement joins TRBV5-1 to TRBJ1-2; D might be TRBD1 (6 bases). The sequence was collected from an adult with Crohn's disease. The sample comprised ileal tissue. The CDR3: CASSQDRAYGYTF. In nucleotides, the CDR3 is TGCGCCAGCAGTCAGGACAGAGCCTATGGCTACACCTTC.